This entry lists 30 T cell receptor beta chains sequenced from one sample in a study of blood T cell repertoires in COVID-19. Sequenced by immunoSEQ multiplex PCR; TCRdb stores in-frame clones only, minus some. The table records 270,000 or so clones, 80% to 90% of them present only once. Input material: peripheral blood. The receptors were sampled from a man aged 40-49 years with acute or convalescent COVID-19.

This sequence joins TRBV12-5 and TRBJ1-5; 11 nucleotides align to TRBD1. The germline V gene has CDR1 LGHNT and CDR2 FRNRAP. The V and J ends lost 6 bases and 3 bases, in that order; junction bases with no gene match: 7. This CDR3 has 16 residues. Written as DNA, the CDR3 is TGTGCTAGTGGCATGGGACAGGGGGAGGTCAATCAGCCCCAGCATTTT. It encodes CASGMGQGEVNQPQHF.

The chain is built from TRBV29-1 and TRBJ1-1; 9 positions agree with TRBD1. The CDR3 sequence is 14 residues long. The germline V gene encodes CDR1 SQVTM and CDR2 ANQGSEA. V lost 4 bases and J lost 8; bases outside the gene matches: 11. CDR3 bases: TGCAGCGTTGCCGGGACAGGGTACTATATGGAAGCTTTCTTT. Protein product: CSVAGTGYYMEAFF.

The chain has TRBV5-1 and TRBJ2-7, with 8 positions matching TRBD1. CDR1 SGHRS and CDR2 YFSETQ come from the germline V gene. The CDR3 length is 14 residues. The junction had 2 bases not matched to a gene; V was cut back by 0 bases and J by 3 bases. The CDR3 here is CASSLVDRVYEQYF. Here the CDR3 DNA reads TGCGCCAGCAGCTTGGTGGACAGGGTCTACGAGCAGTACTTC. The variable domain in full, with the rest retrieved from reference TRBV5-1 and TRBJ2-7, is KAGVTQTPRYLIKTRGQQVTLSCSPISGHRSVSWYQQTPGQGLQFLFEYFSETQRNKGNFPGRFSGRQFSNSRSEMNVSTLELGDSALYLCASSLVDRVYEQYFGPGTRLTVT.

The chain recombines TRBV21-1 with TRBJ1-5. TRBV21-1 is listed as a pseudogene. This CDR3 is built from 18 residues. DNA of the CDR3: TGTGCCAGCAGTACGGAGACCCCCGGCGCTCATAGCAATCAGCCCCAGCATTTT. The encoded protein is CASSTETPGAHSNQPQHF.

The chain carries TRBV3-1 (or the pseudogene TRBV3-2) and TRBJ2-3; 8 nucleotides align to TRBD1. Germline CDR1 LGHDT, CDR2 YNNKEL (reference sequence). The CDR3 is 15 amino acids. The V segment lost 0 bases and the J segment 5 bases; nucleotides outside the gene matches: 4. The CDR3 region has the DNA TGTGCCAGCAGCCAAGATCAGGGGGCGGGAGATACGCAGTATTTT. As protein: CASSQDQGAGDTQYF.

The rearrangement uses TRBV5-1 and TRBJ2-2; D possibly corresponds to TRBD2 (6 bases). The V gene's germline CDR1 is SGHRS and CDR2 YFSETQ. V lost 2 bases to trimming and J lost 4 bases, with 15 bases between them. This CDR3 comprises 16 residues. This chain's CDR3 is CASSFGGGAGTGELFF. In DNA form, the CDR3 reads TGCGCCAGCAGCTTTGGAGGAGGGGCTGGCACCGGGGAGCTGTTTTTT.

This chain connects TRBV19 to TRBJ1-4, with 10 nucleotides matching TRBD1. This CDR3 is 15 amino acids long. The V and J ends lost 6 bases and 3 bases, in that order; junction bases with no gene match: 4. The germline gives CDR1 LNHDA, CDR2 SQIVND (reference sequence). CDR3 in DNA: TGTGCCAGTAGGGACAGGGGGTTTGCTAATGAAAAACTGTTTTTT. This codes for CASRDRGFANEKLFF.

The chain joins TRBV7-6 to TRBJ1-4; 7 positions match TRBD1. J gave up 0 bases and V 5 bases, and 3 bases lay outside the gene matches. Per the germline V gene, CDR1 is SGHVS and CDR2 is FNYEAQ. The CDR3 covers 15 residues. Written as DNA, the CDR3 is TGTGCCAGCAGCCTCAGGGGGTCAACTAATGAAAAACTGTTTTTT. Residues: CASSLRGSTNEKLFF.

The V and J genes are TRBV4-1 and TRBJ1-3; weak D call: TRBD1 (5 bases). Germline V gives CDR1 MGHRA, CDR2 YSYEKL. V was clipped by 3 bases and J by 4 bases, with 19 bases between them. There are 17 residues in the CDR3. CDR3 residues: CASSQGAGGGKGNTIYF. The CDR3 nucleotides read TGCGCCAGCAGCCAGGGAGCTGGCGGGGGAAAAGGAAACACCATATATTTT.

The rearrangement links TRBV11-2 to TRBJ2-1; TRBD1 aligns across 8 bases. V lost 1 base to trimming and J lost 8 bases; unmatched junction nucleotides: 10. This CDR3 has 16 amino acids. From germline, CDR1 is SGHAT and CDR2 FQNNGV. The CDR3 DNA follows: TGTGCCAGCAGCTTAGGGGCGCAGGGGGCTATTGATGAGCAGTTCTTC. It codes for CASSLGAQGAIDEQFF.

The chain recombines TRBV6-2 or TRBV6-3 with TRBJ1-2; no clear D gene. This CDR3 region has 11 residues. Germline V gene sequence: CDR1 MNHEY, CDR2 SVGEGT. Trimming took off 5 bases at V and 8 bases at J, with 9 bases between the two ends. The DNA of the CDR3 is TGTGCCAGCAGTCATACTATGGGCTACACCTTC. It translates to CASSHTMGYTF.

For the CDR3, the DNA is TGTGCCAGCAGCGCTGGGACAGATAGCTCCTACGAGCAGTACTTC. It encodes CASSAGTDSSYEQYF. V is TRBV7-6 and J is TRBJ2-7; TRBD1 matches 7 bases. Germline CDR1 is SGHVS and CDR2 is FNYEAQ. CDR3 size: 15 residues. J gave up 0 bases and V 5 bases, and 7 bases lay outside the gene matches.

The rearrangement links TRBV2 to TRBJ2-2; 8 nucleotides agree with TRBD2. The CDR3 is made up of 15 amino acids. Germline V gene data show CDR1 as SNHLY and CDR2 as FYNNEI. The junction had 4 bases not matched to a gene; V was cut back by 4 bases and J by 3 bases. CDR3: CASSGTSGDTGELFF. CDR3 bases: TGTGCCAGCAGTGGCACTAGCGGCGACACCGGGGAGCTGTTTTTT.

The gene calls are TRBV19 and TRBJ2-1; D is ambiguous. The CDR3 extends over 17 amino acids. V was clipped by 3 bases and J by 0 bases, with 15 bases between them. Germline values: CDR1 LNHDA, CDR2 SQIVND (reference sequence). CDR3 in amino acids: CASSIAWPRSSYNEQFF. The DNA of the CDR3 is TGTGCCAGTAGTATCGCGTGGCCTAGAAGCTCCTACAATGAGCAGTTCTTC.

This sequence joins TRBV5-1 and TRBJ2-4; D possibly corresponds to TRBD2 (7 bases). Germline V gene lookup returns CDR1 SGHRS and CDR2 YFSETQ. V lost 3 bases and J lost 0, with 16 bases in between. The CDR3 runs 17 residues. This chain's CDR3 is CASSSLEGGLAKNIQYF. DNA for the CDR3: TGCGCCAGCAGCTCCCTAGAGGGGGGGTTAGCCAAAAACATTCAGTACTTC.

The J gene is TRBJ2-2, the V gene TRBV11-1; D possibly corresponds to TRBD1 (5 bases). The CDR3 runs to 13 residues. Germline CDR1 and CDR2: SGHAT and FQDESV (reference sequence). Trimming stripped 5 bases from V and 9 bases from J, with 13 bases between. CDR3 loop: CASSVAQGRELFF. DNA of the CDR3: TGTGCCAGCAGCGTGGCCCAGGGTCGGGAGCTGTTTTTT.

The V and J genes are TRBV5-8 and TRBJ1-1; D is undetermined. CDR1 is SGHTS and CDR2 is YDEGEE in the germline V gene. The CDR3 totals 13 residues. V lost 0 bases and J 4 bases, leaving 7 bases between the germline ends. The CDR3 DNA reads TGTGCCAGCAGCTTGGAGGGAGGCACTGAAGCTTTCTTT. It encodes CASSLEGGTEAFF.

The chain combines TRBV11-2 with TRBJ2-5; the match to TRBD1 covers 7 bases. This CDR3 is built from 16 residues. Unmatched junction bases numbered 10, after V lost 5 bases and J lost 1 base. Germline loops: CDR1 SGHAT, CDR2 FQNNGV. In nucleotides, the CDR3 is TGTGCCAGCAGCCCCGGACAGGCGCCTTCCCAAGAGACCCAGTACTTC. Its protein product is CASSPGQAPSQETQYF.

J is TRBJ1-1 and V is TRBV6-5, with 8 bases fitting TRBD1. This CDR3 spans 15 amino acids. J gave up 2 bases and V 2 bases, and 4 bases lay outside the gene matches. CDR1 and CDR2 (germline): MNHEY, SVGAGI. CDR3 in amino acids: CASSYPGQANTEAFF. The CDR3 DNA sequence: TGTGCCAGCAGTTACCCGGGACAGGCTAACACTGAAGCTTTCTTT.

The chain joins TRBV6-5 to TRBJ1-2, with 9 nucleotides matching TRBD1. The junction had 6 bases not matched to a gene; V was cut back by 7 bases and J by 3 bases. The CDR3 contains 14 residues. Germline CDR1 is MNHEY and CDR2 is SVGAGI. The CDR3, as DNA: TGTGCCAGCACCTGGGACAGGGCTGACTATGGCTACACCTTC. The encoded protein is CASTWDRADYGYTF.

This chain links TRBV7-8 with TRBJ2-1; 7 bases are shared with TRBD2. The V segment lost 5 bases and the J segment 3 bases; nucleotides outside the gene matches: 13. This CDR3 comprises 17 residues. From germline, CDR1 is SGHVS and CDR2 FQNEAQ. CDR3 nucleotides: TGTGCCAGCAGCCCCGGGAGGATAGCGGGCTACTACAATGAGCAGTTCTTC. It specifies CASSPGRIAGYYNEQFF.

The chain carries TRBV12-5 and TRBJ1-2; D may be TRBD1 (6 bases). Between the trimmed V and J ends, which lost 8 bases and 7 bases, there was a span of 17 bases. The CDR3 spans 13 residues. The germline V gene has CDR1 LGHNT and CDR2 FRNRAP. For the CDR3, the DNA is TGTGCTAGTTCCCCAGACAGGCGCCTTGGCTACACCTTC. Protein product: CASSPDRRLGYTF.

The gene calls are TRBV7-9 and TRBJ2-2, with D maybe TRBD2 (6 bases). Trimming took off 11 bases at V and 4 bases at J, with 11 bases between the two ends. Germline CDR1 is SEHNR and CDR2 is FQNEAQ (reference sequence). There are 12 residues in the CDR3. The CDR3 bases are TGTGCCGAGTACGGGGGCACCGGGGAGCTGTTTTTT. It codes for CAEYGGTGELFF.

The chain is built from TRBV3-1 (or the pseudogene TRBV3-2) and TRBJ1-5; possibly TRBD1 for D (6 bases). The CDR3 contains 14 residues. Trimming removed 1 base at V and 2 bases at J, with 6 bases between. Germline V lookup: CDR1 LGHDT, CDR2 YNNKEL (reference sequence). This chain's CDR3 is CASSQGQGNQPQHF. Here the CDR3 DNA reads TGTGCCAGCAGCCAAGGACAGGGCAATCAGCCCCAGCATTTT.

A remark on this clone: Other nucleotide sequences in the sample specify the same CDR3. The gene calls are TRBV7-2 and TRBJ1-2, with 7 positions matching TRBD1. Germline CDR1 reads SGHTA; CDR2 reads FQGNSA. The CDR3 has 14 residues. V lost 5 bases, J lost 4 bases, and 7 bases stayed unmatched. The CDR3 region has the DNA TGTGCCAGCAGCCCCGGCCAGGGGGGCTATGGCTACACCTTC. It yields the protein CASSPGQGGYGYTF.

The CDR3 reads CASSPLGGANGDTQYF. The CDR3 DNA is TGTGCCAGCAGCCCCCTCGGGGGGGCCAATGGAGATACGCAGTATTTT. The chain recombines TRBV7-6 with TRBJ2-3; 8 bases are shared with TRBD2. Trimming cost V 5 bases and J 5 bases; bases outside gene matches: 12. Germline assignment: CDR1 SGHVS and CDR2 FNYEAQ. The CDR3 loop spans 16 amino acids. The full variable domain, completed using reference TRBV7-6 and TRBJ2-3, is GAGVSQSPRYKVTKRGQDVALRCDPISGHVSLYWYRQALGQGPEFLTYFNYEAQQDKSGLPNDRFSAERPEGSISTLTIQRTEQRDSAMYRCASSPLGGANGDTQYFGPGTRLTVL.

This rearrangement joins TRBV3-1 (or the pseudogene TRBV3-2) to TRBJ1-3, with 7 bases aligning to TRBD1. This CDR3 comprises 16 residues. CDR1 and CDR2 (germline): LGHDT, YNNKEL (reference sequence). The V gene end was trimmed by 3 bases and the J gene end by 0 bases; junction bases not matched to a gene: 5. CDR3 bases: TGTGCCAGCAGCCAGGGACAGCTACACTCTGGAAACACCATATATTTT. This translates into CASSQGQLHSGNTIYF.

J is TRBJ1-2 and V is TRBV3-1 (or the pseudogene TRBV3-2), with 8 bases identical to TRBD1. Germline assignment: CDR1 LGHDT and CDR2 YNNKEL (reference sequence). V was pared by 3 bases and J by 7 bases, with 7 bases of the junction left unmatched. The CDR3 totals 14 residues. The CDR3 sequence: CASSQETGVLGYTF. The CDR3 DNA is TGTGCCAGCAGCCAGGAGACAGGGGTTCTTGGCTACACCTTC.

The chain links TRBV2 to TRBJ2-7, with a weak D call TRBD2 (5 bases). CDR1 and CDR2 (germline): SNHLY, FYNNEI. The CDR3 runs 10 residues. The ends were cut back, 8 bases at V and 7 bases at J, with 9 bases in the middle. The CDR3 nucleotides read TGTGCCAGCGCTTGGAGGGAGCAGTACTTC. This gives the protein CASAWREQYF. Complete variable domain (other parts from reference TRBV2 and TRBJ2-7): EPEVTQTPSHQVTQMGQEVILRCVPISNHLYFYWYRQILGQKVEFLVSFYNNEISEKSEIFDDQFSVERPDGSNFTLKIRSTKLEDSAMYFCASAWREQYFGPGTRLTVT.

This chain uses TRBV2 with TRBJ1-5; weak D call: TRBD1 (5 bases). Trimming cost V 5 bases and J 0 bases, with 11 bases left between them. This CDR3 is built from 15 residues. Germline CDR1 is SNHLY and CDR2 is FYNNEI. CDR3 loop: CASSMGDYSNQPQHF. The CDR3 coding sequence is TGTGCCAGCAGTATGGGGGACTATAGCAATCAGCCCCAGCATTTT.